This TCR beta chain is drawn from a study of blood T cell repertoires in COVID-19. Study details: Both acute and convalescent COVID-19 samples were obtained from the United States, Italy and Spain.

CDR1 is SGHDT and CDR2 is YYEEEE in the germline V gene. There are 14 residues in the CDR3. V was pared by 1 base and J by 3 bases, with 11 bases between. The method was immunoSEQ multiplex PCR; TCRdb's version includes in-frame clones alone and lacks a portion of them. The table records under 350,000 clones, 65% to 90% of them present only once. The rearrangement links TRBV5-6 to TRBJ2-7; TRBD1 might be the D (6 bases). Sequencing input: PBMCs or T cells enriched from blood (not recorded which). The sequence was collected from a man between 25 and 39 years old who had recovered from COVID-19. The CDR3 DNA sequence: TGTGCCAGCAGCTTGCCAGGGGCCAGCTACGAGCAGTACTTC. Protein sequence: CASSLPGASYEQYF.